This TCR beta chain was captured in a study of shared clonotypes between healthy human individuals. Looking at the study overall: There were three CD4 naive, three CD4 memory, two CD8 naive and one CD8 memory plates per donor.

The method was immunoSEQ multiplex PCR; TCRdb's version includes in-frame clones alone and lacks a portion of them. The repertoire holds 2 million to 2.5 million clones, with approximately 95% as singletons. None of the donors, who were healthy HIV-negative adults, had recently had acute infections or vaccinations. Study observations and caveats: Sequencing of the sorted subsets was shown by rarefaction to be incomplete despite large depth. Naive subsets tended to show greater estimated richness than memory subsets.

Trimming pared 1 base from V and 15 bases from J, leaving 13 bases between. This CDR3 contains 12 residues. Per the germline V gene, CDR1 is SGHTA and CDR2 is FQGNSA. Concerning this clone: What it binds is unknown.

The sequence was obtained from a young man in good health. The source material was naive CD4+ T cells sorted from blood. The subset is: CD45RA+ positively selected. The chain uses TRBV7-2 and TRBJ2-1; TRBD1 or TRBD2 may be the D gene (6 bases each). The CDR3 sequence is CASSLGEGGRFF. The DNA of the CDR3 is TGTGCCAGCAGCTTAGGAGAAGGGGGGCGGTTCTTC. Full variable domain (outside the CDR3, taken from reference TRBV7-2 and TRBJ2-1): GAGVSQSPSNKVTEKGKDVELRCDPISGHTALYWYRQSLGQGLEFLIYFQGNSAPDKSGLPSDRFSAERTGGSVSTLTIQRTQQEDSAVYLCASSLGEGGRFFGPGTRLTVL.